These 11 T cell receptor beta chains came from one sample sequenced in a study of blood T cell repertoires in COVID-19. Some clones are missing from TCRdb's copy, which holds only in-frame ones; the method was immunoSEQ multiplex PCR. The sample consists of about 100,000 clones, 86% of them appearing once. Input material: PBMCs or T cells enriched from blood (not recorded which). The receptors shown here come from a woman aged 45-60 years who had recovered from COVID-19.

The CDR3: CASTSAGRDNTEAFF. CDR3 DNA: TGTGCCAGCACCTCTGCGGGGCGGGACAACACTGAAGCTTTCTTT. The J gene is TRBJ1-1, the V gene TRBV2; D is possibly TRBD1 (5 bases). Germline V gene lookup returns CDR1 SNHLY and CDR2 FYNNEI. The V gene lost 7 bases and the J gene lost 2 bases, with 17 bases spanning the gap. This CDR3 comprises 15 residues.

The J gene is TRBJ1-2, the V gene TRBV24-1, with 7 bases identical to TRBD1. This CDR3 comprises 15 residues. The ends lost 3 bases at V and 5 bases at J; junction bases unmatched: 8. Per the germline V gene, CDR1 is KGHDR and CDR2 is SFDVKD. CDR3 nucleotides: TGTGCCACCAGTGATGCCGGGACAGCCTTTTATGGCTACACCTTC. Protein product: CATSDAGTAFYGYTF.

The chain has TRBV9 and TRBJ1-1; a weak D match, TRBD1 (5 bases). The germline V gene encodes CDR1 SGDLS and CDR2 YYNGEE. CDR3 length: 14 amino acids. Trimming took off 2 bases at V and 5 bases at J, with 13 bases between the two ends. The CDR3 loop reads CASSVSGGRTEAFF. The DNA of the CDR3 is TGTGCCAGCAGCGTTTCCGGGGGGAGAACTGAAGCTTTCTTT.

The chain is built from TRBV9 and TRBJ2-3, with a weak D call TRBD2 (7 bases). The CDR3 loop spans 18 amino acids. CDR1 is SGDLS and CDR2 is YYNGEE in the germline V gene. V gave up 3 bases and J gave up 0 bases, with 20 bases separating them. CDR3 sequence reads: CASSGTPGGGHSTDTQYF. The CDR3 nucleotides are TGTGCCAGCAGCGGGACTCCTGGGGGGGGCCATAGCACAGATACGCAGTATTTT.

In its sample, this clone was seen once. The chain carries TRBV2 and TRBJ2-2, with 7 bases that match TRBD1. V dropped 2 bases and J dropped 2; count of bases not matched to a gene: 8. The CDR3 sequence is 17 residues long. The germline V gene has CDR1 SNHLY and CDR2 FYNNEI. In DNA, the CDR3 is TGTGCCAGCAGTGAAAGCCAGGGGGAGATCAACACCGGGGAGCTGTTTTTT. Its protein product is CASSESQGEINTGELFF.

The sample holds one count of this clone. V usage is TRBV24-1 and J usage is TRBJ2-3, with 8 bases aligning to TRBD2. CDR3 length: 16 amino acids. J was trimmed by 5 bases and V by 4 bases; bases with no gene match: 10. The germline gives CDR1 KGHDR, CDR2 SFDVKD. Here the CDR3 reads CATSDLTGLAGDTQYF. As DNA, the CDR3 is TGTGCCACCAGTGACCTCACCGGACTAGCCGGAGATACGCAGTATTTT.

The chain uses TRBV5-1 and TRBJ2-7; 7 bases map to TRBD1. The trim removed 2 bases at V and 2 bases at J, leaving 4 bases unmatched. The V gene's germline CDR1 is SGHRS and CDR2 YFSETQ. The CDR3 consists of 14 residues. The CDR3 loop is CASSFVGQTYEQYF. Here the CDR3 DNA reads TGCGCCAGCAGCTTTGTGGGACAGACCTACGAGCAGTACTTC.

J is TRBJ1-6 and V is TRBV28; D ambiguous. Between the trimmed V and J ends, which lost 7 bases and 10 bases, there was a span of 14 bases. The CDR3 totals 13 residues. CDR1 MDHEN and CDR2 SYDVKM come from the germline V gene. The DNA of the CDR3 is TGTGCCAGCACCCCATACGGGTACTCACCCCTCCACTTT. Translation gives CASTPYGYSPLHF.

This clone has a single count. The CDR3 loop is CASSYGRGGTDTQYF. CDR3 sequence (DNA): TGTGCCAGCAGTTACGGGCGGGGGGGCACAGATACGCAGTATTTT. The rearrangement links TRBV6-6 to TRBJ2-3; 8 bases are shared with TRBD2. CDR3 size: 15 residues. CDR1 and CDR2 (germline): MNHNY, SVGAGI (reference sequence). The junction had 2 bases not matched to a gene; V was cut back by 2 bases and J by 1 base.

The V and J genes are TRBV2 and TRBJ1-5, with D uncertain. V gave up 3 bases and J gave up 5 bases, with 11 bases separating them. This CDR3 is built from 14 residues. Per germline, CDR1 SNHLY and CDR2 FYNNEI. CDR3 loop: CASSDFADYQPQHF. CDR3 DNA: TGTGCCAGCAGTGATTTCGCAGATTATCAGCCCCAGCATTTT.

J is TRBJ1-4 and V is TRBV27; D gene uncertain. The CDR3 loop spans 15 amino acids. Germline CDR1 MNHEY, CDR2 SMNVEV (reference sequence). The germline V and J ends were trimmed by 5 bases and 1 base, with 11 bases remaining between them. The CDR3 protein is CASSLGRGTNEKLFF. In nucleotides, the CDR3 is TGTGCCAGCAGTCTCGGTCGCGGAACTAATGAAAAACTGTTTTTT.